These 18 T cell receptor beta chains were all obtained from the same sample, sequenced in a study of Ad26.COV2.S vaccination and SARS-CoV-2 variants. Treatment reported: some 20 received Ad26.COV2.S at low or high dose, single or two shots; several received placebo; per-sample allocation not given. The investigators took samples on day 63 after the first vaccine or placebo injection. Some clones are missing from TCRdb's copy, which holds only in-frame ones; the method was immunoSEQ multiplex PCR. The data hold 300,000 to 400,000 clones, with 80% to 90% observed a single time. The sequences come from peripheral blood, collected in a trial of Ad26.COV2.S vaccine versus placebo. Receptor source: a person aged 18-60 years who received the Ad26.COV2.S COVID-19 vaccine or a placebo.

V and J are TRBV24-1 and TRBJ2-1; D call uncertain. The V gene's germline CDR1 is KGHDR and CDR2 SFDVKD. Trimming took 5 bases from V and 6 from J, leaving 7 bases between them. The CDR3 is 12 residues long. The CDR3 bases are TGTGCCACCAGTGTCGGTAGCAATGAGCAGTTCTTC. Its protein is CATSVGSNEQFF.

The chain has TRBV7-9 and TRBJ1-1; D not resolved. Germline V gene lookup returns CDR1 SEHNR and CDR2 FQNEAQ (reference sequence). The V end lost 3 bases, the J end lost 1 base, and 6 bases lay between the germline ends. The CDR3 spans 13 residues. CDR3 in amino acids: CASSLIGNTEAFF. The DNA for the CDR3 is TGTGCCAGCAGCTTGATAGGGAACACTGAAGCTTTCTTT.

The chain joins TRBV4-3 to TRBJ2-1; maybe TRBD1 (5 bases). The CDR3 has 14 amino acids. Between the trimmed V and J ends, which lost 0 bases and 8 bases, there was a span of 11 bases. Germline CDR1 LGHNA, CDR2 YSLEER. As DNA, the CDR3 is TGCGCCAGCAGCCAAGACGCAGGGTCGCATGAGCAGTTCTTC. Residues: CASSQDAGSHEQFF.

V is TRBV12-5 and J is TRBJ2-1, with D perhaps being TRBD1 or TRBD2 (5 bases each). Trimming took 6 bases from V and 7 from J, leaving 19 bases between them. The CDR3 has 15 residues. The germline V gene encodes CDR1 LGHNT and CDR2 FRNRAP. DNA for the CDR3: TGTGCTAGTGGGCCCGGGACGCCTGGCGGGAATGAGCAGTTCTTC. Its protein product is CASGPGTPGGNEQFF.

The chain couples TRBV27 to TRBJ2-1; the D is unclear. CDR1 MNHEY and CDR2 SMNVEV come from the germline V gene (reference sequence). V lost 2 bases, J lost 5 bases, and 7 bases lay in between. The CDR3 length is 13 residues. The DNA for the CDR3 is TGTGCCAGCAGTTTAATCGATGACAATGAGCAGTTCTTC. Translation gives CASSLIDDNEQFF.

The chain employs TRBV6-5 and TRBJ2-7; 8 nucleotides agree with TRBD1. Germline-derived CDR1 and CDR2 are MNHEY and SVGAGI. CDR3 size: 14 residues. V trimming: 4 bases; J trimming: 6 bases; junction bases outside the gene matches: 8. For the CDR3, the DNA is TGTGCCAGCAGTTTTACAGGGGGAATAGGCGAGCAGTACTTC. As protein: CASSFTGGIGEQYF.

This clone was counted a single time. Sequence at one end of the junction differs from germline and may be a read error. The chain recombines TRBV20-1 with TRBJ2-7; tentatively, D is TRBD1 (5 bases). The V gene's germline CDR1 is DFQATT and CDR2 SNEGSKA (reference sequence). The length of the CDR3 is 11 residues. For the CDR3, the DNA is TGCAGTGCTGGAAGGGGCTACAAGCAGTACTTC. Translation gives CSAGRGYKQYF.

This clone was seen a few times. The chain links TRBV5-3 to TRBJ1-5; TRBD1 aligns across 7 bases. TRBV5-3 is filed as an ORF, its function uncertain. The CDR3 extends over 13 amino acids. The V segment lost 4 bases and the J segment 7 bases; nucleotides outside the gene matches: 5. In DNA, the CDR3 is TGTGCCAGAAGCAGGGAACAGGGGCAGCCCCAGCATTTT. Its translation: CARSREQGQPQHF.

A single count supports this clone. This sequence joins TRBV7-2 and TRBJ1-6, with TRBD1 matching over 9 bases. V trimming: 6 bases; J trimming: 8 bases; junction bases outside the gene matches: 11. Germline CDR1 SGHTA, CDR2 FQGNSA. The CDR3 runs to 16 residues. CDR3 DNA sequence: TGTGCCAGCAGGGAACAGGGGGCCGCCAGGGATTCACCCCTCCACTTT. It encodes CASREQGAARDSPLHF.

DNA for the CDR3: TGTGCCAGCAGTTTTGTAGGGGTACACGAAAACATTCAGTACTTC. It specifies CASSFVGVHENIQYF. The rearrangement uses TRBV27 and TRBJ2-4, with TRBD1 as a possible D gene (5 bases). This CDR3 is 15 amino acids long. Germline assignment: CDR1 MNHEY and CDR2 SMNVEV (reference sequence). Trimming pared 3 bases from V and 5 bases from J, leaving 14 bases between.

As regards this clone: The junction differs from germline at one of its ends, possibly a read error. The chain employs TRBV30 and TRBJ1-2; D gene ambiguous. This CDR3 comprises 11 residues. Germline CDR1 reads GTSNPN; CDR2 reads SVGIG (reference sequence). DNA of the CDR3: TGTGCCTGGAGTGATGACCGGGTTGCAAAATTC. This translates into CAWSDDRVAKF.

This clone was detected only once. V is TRBV29-1 and J is TRBJ1-2; 7 bases match TRBD1. Germline V gene data show CDR1 as SQVTM and CDR2 as ANQGSEA. CDR3 size: 11 residues. The V and J ends lost 6 bases and 12 bases, in that order; junction bases with no gene match: 10. This CDR3 reads CSVGTGVRHTF. In nucleotides, the CDR3 is TGCAGCGTGGGAACAGGGGTCCGCCACACCTTC.

Here the CDR3 reads CASSPRVSETQYF. The CDR3 region has the DNA TGTGCCAGCAGCCCAAGGGTGTCCGAGACCCAGTACTTC. The chain combines TRBV7-8 with TRBJ2-5; D is ambiguous. The CDR3 is 13 residues long. V shed 5 bases and J shed 5 bases, with 12 bases lying between them. Germline V CDR1 and CDR2: SGHVS, FQNEAQ.

The gene calls are TRBV7-2 and TRBJ2-7; TRBD1 matches 10 bases. Germline CDR1 SGHTA, CDR2 FQGNSA. V was clipped by 0 bases and J by 3 bases; unmatched bases: 2. The CDR3 covers 15 residues. Here the CDR3 reads CASSLAWTGGYEQYF. CDR3 bases: TGTGCCAGCAGCTTAGCGTGGACAGGGGGCTACGAGCAGTACTTC.

The chain joins TRBV15 to TRBJ2-5; D might be TRBD1 or TRBD2, each matching 6 bases. The CDR3 has 15 residues. The V end was cut by 1 base, the J end by 5 bases, with 14 bases between. In germline, CDR1 is LNHNV, CDR2 YYDKDF (reference sequence). DNA of the CDR3: TGTGCCACCAGCAGAGGTGGGGGGCCGGGTGAGACCCAGTACTTC. It codes for CATSRGGGPGETQYF.

The rearrangement links TRBV7-8 to TRBJ2-7; 10 bases fit TRBD1. V trimming: 5 bases; J trimming: 5 bases; junction bases outside the gene matches: 6. Looked up from germline, CDR1 is SGHVS and CDR2 is FQNEAQ. The CDR3 has 14 amino acids. CDR3 sequence: CASSLGTGDHEQYF. CDR3 bases: TGTGCCAGCAGCCTAGGGACAGGGGACCACGAGCAGTACTTC.

The chain links TRBV14 to TRBJ2-7, with D perhaps matching TRBD1 or TRBD2 (6 bases each). Trimming took 4 bases from V and 4 from J, leaving 17 bases between them. Germline V gene sequence: CDR1 SGHDN, CDR2 FVKESK. The CDR3 is 15 residues long. The CDR3 DNA is TGTGCCAGCAGCCCACTAGGGGGGAATCCTTACGAGCAGTACTTC. Translating gives CASSPLGGNPYEQYF.

This chain uses TRBV5-1 with TRBJ2-5; 7 bases map to TRBD1. The CDR3 contains 13 residues. From germline, CDR1 is SGHRS and CDR2 YFSETQ. With V trimmed by 2 bases and J by 5 bases, 3 bases remained unmatched. The CDR3 bases are TGCGCCAGCAGCTTTGTGACAGGGGAGACCCAGTACTTC. The encoded protein is CASSFVTGETQYF.